This entry is about one TCR beta chain. The antigen remains undetermined. The data stem from a study of identifying expanded T cells in peripheral blood. Sequencing used immunoSEQ multiplex PCR; TCRdb keeps in-frame clones, though not all of them. The sample holds approximately 75,000 clones; 85% to 90% are singletons and the top ten take 3% to 4%. This CDR3 comprises 17 residues. Germline-derived CDR1 and CDR2 are GTSNPN and SVGIG (reference sequence). Trimming shortened V by 0 bases and J by 3 bases, and 20 bases separated the two germline ends. Study outcomes and limitations: Across healthy donors, higher total template counts meant significantly greater approximately two-week count variance.

Source material: blood. This sequence originates from a person aged 18 to 75 in good health. This chain uses TRBV30 with TRBJ1-1; D possibly corresponds to TRBD1 (5 bases). CDR3 protein: CAWSVFRAGPSDTEAFF. CDR3 DNA: TGTGCCTGGAGTGTCTTTCGGGCAGGGCCTTCGGACACTGAAGCTTTCTTT. The full variable domain, rest sourced from reference TRBV30 and TRBJ1-1, is SQTIHQWPATLVQPVGSPLSLECTVEGTSNPNLYWYRQAAGRGLQLLFYSVGIGQISSEVPQNLSASRPQDRQFILSSKKLLLSDSGFYLCAWSVFRAGPSDTEAFFGQGTRLTVV.